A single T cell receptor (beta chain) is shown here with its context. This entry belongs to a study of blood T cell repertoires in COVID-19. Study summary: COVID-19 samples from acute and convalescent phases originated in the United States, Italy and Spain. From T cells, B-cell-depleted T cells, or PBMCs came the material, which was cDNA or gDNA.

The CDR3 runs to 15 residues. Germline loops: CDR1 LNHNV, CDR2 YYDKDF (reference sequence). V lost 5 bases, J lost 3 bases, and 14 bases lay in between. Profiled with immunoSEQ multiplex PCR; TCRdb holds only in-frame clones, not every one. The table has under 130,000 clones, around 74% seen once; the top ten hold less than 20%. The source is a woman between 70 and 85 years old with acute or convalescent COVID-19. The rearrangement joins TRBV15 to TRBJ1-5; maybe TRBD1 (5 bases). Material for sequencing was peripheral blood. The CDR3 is CATSPRQTFNQPQHF. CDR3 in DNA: TGTGCCACCAGCCCCCGACAGACTTTCAATCAGCCCCAGCATTTT.